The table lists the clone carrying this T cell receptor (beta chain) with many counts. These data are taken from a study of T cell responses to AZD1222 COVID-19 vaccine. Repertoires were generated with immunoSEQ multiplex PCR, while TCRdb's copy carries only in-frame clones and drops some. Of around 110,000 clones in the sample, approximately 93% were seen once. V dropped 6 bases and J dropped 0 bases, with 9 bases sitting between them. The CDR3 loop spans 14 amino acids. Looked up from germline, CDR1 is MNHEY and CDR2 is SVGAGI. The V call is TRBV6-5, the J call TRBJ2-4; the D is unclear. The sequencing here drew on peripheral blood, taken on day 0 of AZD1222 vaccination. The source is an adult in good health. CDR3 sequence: CASRQTLAKNIQYF. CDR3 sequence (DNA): TGTGCCAGCAGACAAACCTTAGCCAAAAACATTCAGTACTTC.